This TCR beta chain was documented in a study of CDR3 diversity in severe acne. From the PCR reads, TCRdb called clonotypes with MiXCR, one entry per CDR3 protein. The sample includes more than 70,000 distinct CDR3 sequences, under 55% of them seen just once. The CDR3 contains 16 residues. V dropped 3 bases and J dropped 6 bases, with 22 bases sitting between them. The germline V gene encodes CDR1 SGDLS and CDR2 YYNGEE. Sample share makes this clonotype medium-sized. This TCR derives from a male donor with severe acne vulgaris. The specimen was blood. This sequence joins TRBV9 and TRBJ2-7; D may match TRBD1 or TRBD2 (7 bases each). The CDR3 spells CASSETPGGGHGEQYF. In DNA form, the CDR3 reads TGTGCCAGCAGCGAGACACCAGGGGGGGGTCATGGCGAGCAGTACTTC.